This T cell receptor (beta chain) was sequenced for a study of regulatory T cells in long-lasting Graves disease (dated by TCRdb to the early 2020s). As for the study more broadly: Newly diagnosed Graves' disease patients had taken antithyroid drugs for less than 3 months. Persistent Graves' disease patients were compared with newly diagnosed Graves' disease patients by peripheral blood TCR sequencing and RNA sequencing. The study was conducted in China and was registered as a clinical trial. A total of some 33 samples were covered by TCR sequencing, comprising 13 persistent and around 20 newly diagnosed Graves' disease patients. Summary of the overall study and its limitations: Sequencing and analysis were limited to the TCR beta chain. A larger number of public clonotypes was shared among persistent patients (over 2,500) than among newly diagnosed patients (roughly 980). Persistent disease showed preferential use of TRBV28, TRBJ1-2 and TRBJ2-5, whereas newly diagnosed disease favored TRBV20-1 and TRBJ2-1. Because the primary lesion, thyroid tissue, could not be accessed, the study looked at peripheral blood alone. Persistent Graves' disease patients showed lower TCR Shannon entropy and fewer highly expanded clones than newly diagnosed patients, suggesting clonal expansion. The authors noted that the small sample size was a limitation that may lower accuracy.

In its sample, this clonotype was seen a few times. Its antigen remains undetermined. Per-base quality was not reported, and no clone a single base away is much larger than it. Preparation of the library involved multiplex PCR. Sequencer: Illumina HiSeq 4000. TCR beta libraries were built with iRepertoire HTBI primers and Arm-PCR amplification of CDR3 regions. PCR products were gel purified before sequencing. On the authors' methods: Gene usage analysis of CDR3 amino acid clonotypes relied on the approximately 68 TRBV and 12 to 15 TRBJ segments identified across samples. COPE and FqMerger were used to merge filtered high-quality paired reads into contigs. BLAST was used to align contigs to IMGT TRBV, TRBD and TRBJ reference genes, with CDR3 defined following IMGT. Highly expanded clones were defined as clonotypes with a frequency above 0.1%. Shannon entropy was used to measure repertoire diversity, and the Gini coefficient was used to measure V-J evenness. Clonotypes shared by more than one individual were considered public. TCRdb reanalyzed the raw reads on its own, using fastp at Q25 for trimming and MiXCR for clone calling, and kept in-frame beta chains. Entries are consolidated by CDR3 protein sequence, retaining the most common genes and DNA. TCRdb assigned the V and J calls; the authors' analysis was not used. The sample table lists under 400,000 distinct CDR3 sequences, over 15% of them with a count of one. The ten top clones hold 25% to 30% of the sample.

The time point label here, explained by the study, means: newly diagnosed GD, antithyroid drugs for less than 3 months. For both TCR sequencing and RNA sequencing, RNA was extracted from PBMCs using TRIzol. The diagnosis of Graves' disease was made according to American Thyroid Association guidelines. Recruitment of patients was carried out at an endocrinology department in Xi'an, China. Each patient gave around 9 milliliters of peripheral blood, collected in an EDTA anticoagulant tube. Ficoll Paque Plus density gradient separation was used to isolate PBMCs, and no further T cell sorting was done. RNA quality was checked with an Agilent 2100 Bioanalyzer and agarose gel, and concentration with a NanoDrop 2000. Sequences KGHSH (CDR1) and LQKENI (CDR2) are obtained from the germline V gene. The trim is 6 bases for V and 5 bases for J, with a gap of 13 bases between the germline ends. The CDR3 contains 14 residues, cysteine and phenylalanine counted. Just CDR3 DNA is preserved here, 42 bases in frame from base 1.

These data are also associated with another study on T cells in Graves' hyperthyroidism and ophthalmopathy. The second investigation adds: A patient counted as having stable Graves' hyperthyroidism if no progression to ophthalmopathy occurred over 18 months of follow-up. Hyperthyroidism patients were aged 18 to 65 years and newly diagnosed, with disease duration of less than 2 months. Any patient with an uncontrolled infection, another autoimmune disease, pregnancy or lactation was excluded. Clinical symptoms, serum thyroxine and TRAb, thyroid ultrasound, and orbital computed tomography formed the basis for the diagnoses. The first round of RT-PCR for the TCR CDR3 was performed with the HTBI primer set and the Qiagen OneStep RT-PCR kit. Most expanded thyroid clonotypes (frequency above 0.001) were also detected in blood, a finding suggesting that blood repertoires may reflect thyroid immune responses. A model built on a 13 V-J signature distinguished ophthalmopathy from stable hyperthyroidism, reaching 87.88% sensitivity and about 81% specificity in cross-validation and 80%/75% in testing. During validation, the model predicted progression to ophthalmopathy a median of about 6.5 months ahead of onset, with around 65% sensitivity and 72% to 80% specificity. A discovery cohort of roughly 96 patients, about 43 with Graves' ophthalmopathy and fewer than 65 with stable Graves' hyperthyroidism, was used to find distinguishing TCR V-J signatures. Prospective prediction of ophthalmopathy was tested in an independent validation cohort consisting of roughly 20 hyperthyroidism patients and some 17 patients who later progressed to ophthalmopathy. For training and testing, the roughly 100 patients in the discovery cohort were randomly divided in a 7:3 ratio. In addition, the study compared T-cell repertoires in thyroid tissue and in blood from five or six Graves' hyperthyroidism patients. After blood sampling, hyperthyroidism patients were treated with methimazole at a starting dose of 30 mg daily, and ophthalmopathy patients were treated with high-dose intravenous methylprednisolone. The libraries were constructed in a second round of multiplex PCR and then size-selected and purified. Paired-end sequencing of the libraries was performed with 100 bp reads on an Illumina HiSeq2000. Raw data were processed with SOAPnuke, discarding reads with adapters, uncalled bases, mean Phred below 15, or no exact constant-primer or identifier match. COPE v1.2.5 was used to merge high-quality paired reads, and clonotypes were defined as unique nucleotide sequences. MiTCR v1.1 was used to align clonotypes to the IMGT TRBV, TRBD and TRBJ reference segments. The analysis included only V-J combinations with a frequency above 0.0001, which together covered roughly 99% of the repertoires. The TCS score was defined as the ratio of F50 (clonal expansion) to E x V (chaos), calculated using BLOSUM62-based TCRdist between CDR3 peptides within each V-J. Welch's t-statistics and random forest reduced approximately 520 V-J features to 13, which were used in a naive Bayes classifier (R e1071). No statistical method was used to set the sample size in advance, and investigators knew the group allocation. The paper describes TCR Vbeta CDR3 sequencing of 135 peripheral blood samples, made up of 43 ophthalmopathy patients, 70 to 80 hyperthyroidism patients and some 17 progressor patients.

The V and J genes are TRBV18 and TRBJ2-2; the D gene cannot be resolved reliably. The source is a man aged 35 to 55 with Graves disease. Donor details come from another sample of the same person, matched by shared clones. This sample comprised peripheral blood mononuclear cells (PBMCs), obtained at new diagnosis, from a patient treated with antithyroid drugs. The nucleotide sequence is TGTGCCAGCTCCCCGAACGCGATTACCGGGGAGCTGTTTTTT. Its translation reads: CASSPNAITGELFF.